This T cell receptor beta chain is drawn from a study of T cells expressing NK-cell markers. About the study: Sorted CD3+CD56+NKG2C+, CD3+CD56+NKG2C- and CD3+CD56-NKG2C+ T-cell subsets were beta-chain profiled.

The length of the CDR3 is 16 residues. Germline loops: CDR1 SGHRS, CDR2 YFSETQ. TCRdb reprocessed the 5' RACE reads, keeping one entry per CDR3 protein, no DNA. The sample table sets out about 390,000 distinct CDR3 sequences. As for this clonotype: Its matching antigen is unknown.

Notes on the study in general: Six donors carried dominant NKG2C+ clonotypes that made up roughly 1.0-7.0% of their CD8+ T cells.

The rearrangement uses TRBV5-1 and TRBJ2-3; TCRdb returns TRBD1, unconfirmable since there is no DNA. Sequencing was performed on blood T cells: a sorted CD56 or NKG2C T cell subset, CD4+ or CD8+ T cells, or bulk PBMC T cells (not recorded which). This clonotype was obtained from a woman aged 50 to 60 in good health. CDR3 sequence reads: CASSLGEGPLRGTQYF.